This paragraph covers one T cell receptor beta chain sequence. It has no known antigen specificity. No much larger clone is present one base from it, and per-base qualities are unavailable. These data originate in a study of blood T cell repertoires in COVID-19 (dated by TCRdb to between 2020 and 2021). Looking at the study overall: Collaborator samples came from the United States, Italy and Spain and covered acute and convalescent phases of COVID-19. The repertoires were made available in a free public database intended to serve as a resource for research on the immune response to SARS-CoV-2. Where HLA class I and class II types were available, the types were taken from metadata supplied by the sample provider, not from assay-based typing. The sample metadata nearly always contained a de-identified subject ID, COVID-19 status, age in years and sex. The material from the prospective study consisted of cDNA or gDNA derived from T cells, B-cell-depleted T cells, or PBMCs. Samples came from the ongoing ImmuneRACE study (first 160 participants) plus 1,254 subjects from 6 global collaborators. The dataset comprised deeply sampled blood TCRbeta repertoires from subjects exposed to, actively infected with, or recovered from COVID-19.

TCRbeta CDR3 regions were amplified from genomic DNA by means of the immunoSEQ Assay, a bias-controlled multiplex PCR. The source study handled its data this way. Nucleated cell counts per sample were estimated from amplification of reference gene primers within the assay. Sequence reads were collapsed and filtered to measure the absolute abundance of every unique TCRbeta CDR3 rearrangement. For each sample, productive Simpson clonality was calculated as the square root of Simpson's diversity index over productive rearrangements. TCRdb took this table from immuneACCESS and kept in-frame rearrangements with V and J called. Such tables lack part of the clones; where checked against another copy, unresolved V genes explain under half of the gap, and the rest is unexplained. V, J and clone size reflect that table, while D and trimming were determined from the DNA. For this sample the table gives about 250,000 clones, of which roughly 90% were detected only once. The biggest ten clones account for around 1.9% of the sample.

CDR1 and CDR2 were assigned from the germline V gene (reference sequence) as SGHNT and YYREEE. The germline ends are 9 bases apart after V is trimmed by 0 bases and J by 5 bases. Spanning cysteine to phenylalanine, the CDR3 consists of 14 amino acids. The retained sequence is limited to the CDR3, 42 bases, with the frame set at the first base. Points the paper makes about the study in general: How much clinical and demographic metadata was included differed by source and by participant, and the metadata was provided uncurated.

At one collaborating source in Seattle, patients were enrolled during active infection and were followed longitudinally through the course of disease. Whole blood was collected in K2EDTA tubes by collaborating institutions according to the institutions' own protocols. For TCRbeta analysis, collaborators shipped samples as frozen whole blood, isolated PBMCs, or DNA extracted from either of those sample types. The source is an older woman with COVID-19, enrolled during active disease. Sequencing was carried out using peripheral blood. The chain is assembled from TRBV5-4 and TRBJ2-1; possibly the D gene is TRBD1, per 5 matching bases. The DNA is TGTGCCAGCAGCTTGGATTCAGGGAACAATGAGCAGTTCTTC. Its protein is CASSLDSGNNEQFF.